This TCR beta chain was sequenced for a study of CD8+ T cells in alopecia areata. The sequencing template was cDNA reverse transcribed from extracted RNA. Generated by immunoSEQ multiplex PCR, the TCRdb table keeps only in-frame clones and is missing some. This table holds over 150,000 clones, over 55% found once. Germline V gene data show CDR1 as SQVTM and CDR2 as ANQGSEA. The CDR3 covers 11 residues. Trimming shortened V by 5 bases and J by 4 bases, and 6 bases separated the two germline ends. The sequences come from CD4+ T cells sorted from blood, collected at week 0. The origin of this receptor is a human donor with alopecia areata. This chain uses TRBV29-1 with TRBJ2-1; D not resolved. The CDR3 loop reads CSVHQYNEQFF. The CDR3 DNA follows: TGCAGCGTTCACCAATACAATGAGCAGTTCTTC.